This entry is about one T cell receptor (beta chain). The antigen is undetermined. Between the trimmed V and J ends, which lost 0 bases and 13 bases, there was a span of 13 bases. This CDR3 has 13 amino acids. Germline CDR1 reads LGHDT; CDR2 reads YNNKEL (reference sequence). This specimen belongs to a study of CD8 T cells in ankylosing spondylitis. Study-level results: Disease-linked clones were found to be CD8+ and relatively rare in peripheral blood.

TCRdb re-called the 5' RACE reads with MiXCR, one entry per CDR3 protein. Among a few hundred thousand distinct CDR3 sequences listed, roughly a tenth were seen once. The rearrangement links TRBV3-1 to TRBJ2-1, with D possibly matching TRBD2 (7 bases). Material: blood, either unsorted or a sorted T cell fraction (not recorded which). This receptor was obtained from a male donor with ankylosing spondylitis or in good health (not recorded which). CDR3 sequence (DNA): TGTGCCAGCAGCCAAGATCGGGGGGCCAACCAGTTCTTC. Translation: CASSQDRGANQFF.